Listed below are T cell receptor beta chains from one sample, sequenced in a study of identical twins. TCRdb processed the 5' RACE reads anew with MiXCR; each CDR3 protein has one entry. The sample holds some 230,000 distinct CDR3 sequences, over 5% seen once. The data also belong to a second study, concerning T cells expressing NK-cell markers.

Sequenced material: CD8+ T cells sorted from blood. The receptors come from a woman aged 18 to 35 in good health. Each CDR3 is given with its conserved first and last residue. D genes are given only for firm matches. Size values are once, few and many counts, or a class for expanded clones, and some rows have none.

CDR3 DNA: TGTGCCAGCAGTCCCGGGAGGGGTGAGCAGTTCTTC; CDR3 protein: CASSPGRGEQFF; J gene: TRBJ2-1; V gene: TRBV5-6; clone size: many; D gene: TRBD2
CDR3 DNA: TGTGCCAGCAGCTTAGGCGCAGGGGCGGTTACTGAAGCTTTCTTT; CDR3 protein: CASSLGAGAVTEAFF; J gene: TRBJ1-1; V gene: TRBV11-3; clone size: few; D gene: NA
CDR3 DNA: TGTGCCAGCAGCTTAAATGCGGGACTACCTCCCCACAATGAGCAGTTCTTC; CDR3 protein: CASSLNAGLPPHNEQFF; J gene: TRBJ2-1; V gene: TRBV7-3; clone size: NA; D gene: TRBD2
CDR3 DNA: TGTGCCAGCAGCTTTACCGGAAGGTCCTACAATGAGCAGTTCTTC; CDR3 protein: CASSFTGRSYNEQFF; J gene: TRBJ2-1; V gene: TRBV11-2; clone size: NA; D gene: NA
CDR3 DNA: TGTGCTAGTGGTTTACCTTTTTTGGAAGGGGGGAGGGCTTTCTTT; CDR3 protein: CASGLPFLEGGRAFF; J gene: TRBJ1-1; V gene: TRBV12-5; clone size: NA; D gene: NA
CDR3 DNA: TGTGCCAGCAGTTACGGTCAGCTAAATTCACCCCTCCACTTT; CDR3 protein: CASSYGQLNSPLHF; J gene: TRBJ1-6; V gene: TRBV6-5; clone size: few; D gene: NA
CDR3 DNA: TGTGCCAGCAGTTTCGCTCTAGAAAGGCCCGAGCAGTACTTC; CDR3 protein: CASSFALERPEQYF; J gene: TRBJ2-7; V gene: TRBV12-3/TRBV12-4; clone size: NA; D gene: NA
CDR3 DNA: TGTGCCAGCAGTAGTGGACTAGCGTATGAGCAGTTCTTC; CDR3 protein: CASSSGLAYEQFF; J gene: TRBJ2-1; V gene: TRBV2; clone size: NA; D gene: TRBD2
CDR3 DNA: TGTGCCATCGGAATAGGACAGGGGGCTGGCTACACCTTC; CDR3 protein: CAIGIGQGAGYTF; J gene: TRBJ1-2; V gene: TRBV10-3; clone size: NA; D gene: TRBD1
CDR3 DNA: TGTGCCGAGGGTTCGGATACGCAGTATTTT; CDR3 protein: CAEGSDTQYF; J gene: TRBJ2-3; V gene: TRBV30; clone size: NA; D gene: NA
CDR3 DNA: TGTGCCAGCAGCCACCGACTAGCGGGGGGGTTGGCAGATACGCAGTATTTT; CDR3 protein: CASSHRLAGGLADTQYF; J gene: TRBJ2-3; V gene: TRBV11-2; clone size: many; D gene: TRBD2
CDR3 DNA: TGTGCCAGCAGTTCGGACAGCTCGAACACCGGGGAGCTGTTTTTT; CDR3 protein: CASSSDSSNTGELFF; J gene: TRBJ2-2; V gene: TRBV3-1; clone size: many; D gene: NA
CDR3 DNA: TGTGCCATCAGACCGGGACAGGGGGCATCCAATGAGCAGTTCTTC; CDR3 protein: CAIRPGQGASNEQFF; J gene: TRBJ2-1; V gene: TRBV10-3; clone size: few; D gene: TRBD1
CDR3 DNA: TGTGCCAGCACCCGGACAGGGGAAGACGAGCAGTACTTC; CDR3 protein: CASTRTGEDEQYF; J gene: TRBJ2-7; V gene: TRBV7-2; clone size: many; D gene: TRBD1